These T cell receptor beta chains were read from a single sample in a study of T cell repertoires in cytomegalovirus infection. The antigens for these receptors are not known. Via MiXCR, TCRdb re-called the reads, giving one row per CDR3 protein. The sample contains approximately 990,000 distinct CDR3 sequences, approximately 31% of which appear only once. This sample comprised cultured CD8+ T cells from PBMCs, obtained from culture after CMV antigen stimulation. These receptors were collected from a human donor in good health (CMV status not recorded). Some clones in this sample may be carry-over from other donors' samples. Each CDR3 is given with its conserved first and last residue. D genes are given only for firm matches. The listing skips clone size in some rows; elsewhere it reads once, few, many or a size class.

clone_size: many
v_call: TRBV7-6
j_call: TRBJ1-1
d_call: NA
cdr3_aa: CASSPLIPSVNTEAFF
cdr3_nt: TGTGCCAGCAGCCCGTTAATCCCCTCGGTGAACACTGAAGCTTTCTTT

clone_size: many
v_call: TRBV7-9
j_call: TRBJ1-5
d_call: TRBD1
cdr3_aa: CASSPGGLQPQHF
cdr3_nt: TGTGCCAGCAGCCCAGGGGGTTTGCAGCCCCAGCATTTT

clone_size: once
v_call: TRBV2
j_call: TRBJ1-2
d_call: NA
cdr3_aa: CASVDGFYGYTF
cdr3_nt: TGTGCCAGTGTTGACGGGTTCTATGGCTACACCTTC

clone_size: once
v_call: TRBV6-6
j_call: TRBJ1-6
d_call: TRBD1
cdr3_aa: CASSTWDSHNSPLHF
cdr3_nt: TGTGCCAGCAGTACCTGGGACAGTCATAATTCACCCCTCCACTTT

clone_size: NA
v_call: TRBV7-9
j_call: TRBJ1-5
d_call: TRBD1
cdr3_aa: CASSSAGTGVQPQHF
cdr3_nt: TGTGCCAGCAGCTCAGCCGGGACAGGGGTGCAGCCCCAGCATTTT

clone_size: few
v_call: TRBV10-3
j_call: TRBJ1-6
d_call: NA
cdr3_aa: CAISEGLLNSPLHF
cdr3_nt: TGTGCCATCAGTGAGGGACTCTTGAATTCACCCCTCCACTTT

clone_size: few
v_call: TRBV4-2
j_call: TRBJ1-4
d_call: TRBD1
cdr3_aa: CASSQDLIWTGDEKLFF
cdr3_nt: TGTGCCAGCAGCCAAGATCTCATCTGGACAGGGGATGAAAAACTGTTTTTT

clone_size: few
v_call: TRBV4-3
j_call: TRBJ2-3
d_call: NA
cdr3_aa: CASSQAETGRSTDTQYF
cdr3_nt: TGCGCCAGCAGCCAAGCGGAGACAGGCCGTAGCACAGATACGCAGTATTTT

clone_size: few
v_call: TRBV9
j_call: TRBJ2-5
d_call: TRBD1
cdr3_aa: CASSVQGAQETQYF
cdr3_nt: TGTGCCAGCAGTGTACAGGGGGCCCAAGAGACCCAGTACTTC

clone_size: few
v_call: TRBV6-5
j_call: TRBJ1-1
d_call: NA
cdr3_aa: CASTPSGPNTEAFF
cdr3_nt: TGTGCCAGCACCCCCTCGGGTCCGAACACTGAAGCTTTCTTT

clone_size: few
v_call: TRBV29-1
j_call: TRBJ1-1
d_call: NA
cdr3_aa: CSAITGKAFF
cdr3_nt: TGCAGCGCAATTACAGGGAAAGCTTTCTTT

clone_size: few
v_call: TRBV27
j_call: TRBJ2-1
d_call: TRBD2
cdr3_aa: CASSGLAGELYYNEQFF
cdr3_nt: TGTGCCAGCAGCGGACTAGCGGGGGAGCTGTACTACAATGAGCAGTTCTTC

clone_size: few
v_call: TRBV28
j_call: TRBJ1-5
d_call: NA
cdr3_aa: CASSFPASQPQHF
cdr3_nt: TGTGCCAGCAGTTTCCCCGCAAGTCAGCCCCAGCATTTT

clone_size: once
v_call: TRBV27
j_call: TRBJ1-2
d_call: NA
cdr3_aa: CASSSGGRGYGHTF
cdr3_nt: TGTGCCAGCAGTTCCGGAGGCAGGGGCTATGGCCACACCTTC

clone_size: NA
v_call: TRBV19
j_call: TRBJ1-1
d_call: NA
cdr3_aa: CASSSDDVYTEAFF
cdr3_nt: TGTGCCAGTAGTTCGGATGACGTTTACACTGAAGCTTTCTTT

clone_size: NA
v_call: TRBV19
j_call: TRBJ2-1
d_call: NA
cdr3_aa: CASSVRAYNEQFF
cdr3_nt: TGTGCCAGTAGTGTTCGAGCCTACAATGAGCAGTTCTTC

clone_size: few
v_call: TRBV15
j_call: TRBJ1-2
d_call: NA
cdr3_aa: CATSRDRADGYTF
cdr3_nt: TGTGCCACCAGCAGAGACAGGGCGGATGGCTACACCTTC

clone_size: once
v_call: TRBV6-2/TRBV6-3
j_call: TRBJ1-5
d_call: NA
cdr3_aa: CASSYAGRNSNQPQHF
cdr3_nt: TGTGCCAGCAGTTACGCGGGCCGAAATAGCAATCAGCCCCAGCATTTT

clone_size: NA
v_call: TRBV6-1
j_call: TRBJ2-5
d_call: NA
cdr3_aa: CASSTAGPGQQETQYF
cdr3_nt: TGTGCCAGCAGTACCGCTGGGCCAGGACAACAAGAGACCCAGTACTTC

clone_size: NA
v_call: TRBV2
j_call: TRBJ2-5
d_call: TRBD2
cdr3_aa: CASIGTSGWGQETQYF
cdr3_nt: TGTGCCAGCATTGGGACTAGCGGCTGGGGTCAAGAGACCCAGTACTTC

clone_size: NA
v_call: TRBV6-1
j_call: TRBJ1-5
d_call: TRBD1
cdr3_aa: CASSGGQGFVGNQPQHF
cdr3_nt: TGTGCCAGCAGTGGGGGACAGGGATTTGTCGGCAATCAGCCCCAGCATTTT

clone_size: few
v_call: TRBV27
j_call: TRBJ2-3
d_call: TRBD2
cdr3_aa: CACRGGAGKDTQYF
cdr3_nt: TGTGCCTGCCGCGGGGGGGCCGGAAAAGATACGCAGTATTTT

clone_size: NA
v_call: TRBV4-3
j_call: TRBJ1-2
d_call: TRBD1
cdr3_aa: CASSQQDRNYGYTF
cdr3_nt: TGCGCCAGCAGCCAACAGGACAGGAACTATGGCTACACCTTC

clone_size: NA
v_call: TRBV6-1
j_call: TRBJ2-5
d_call: NA
cdr3_aa: CASSDPAGLQETQYF
cdr3_nt: TGTGCCAGCAGTGACCCCGCGGGCCTGCAAGAGACCCAGTACTTC

clone_size: few
v_call: TRBV7-3
j_call: TRBJ2-5
d_call: TRBD1
cdr3_aa: CASSLTGDRGATQYF
cdr3_nt: TGTGCCAGCAGCTTAACTGGAGACAGGGGAGCGACCCAGTACTTC

clone_size: NA
v_call: TRBV7-6
j_call: TRBJ2-5
d_call: TRBD2
cdr3_aa: CASKLLAGPGDQYF
cdr3_nt: TGTGCCAGCAAGTTATTAGCGGGCCCTGGGGACCAGTACTTC

clone_size: NA
v_call: TRBV28
j_call: TRBJ2-5
d_call: TRBD1
cdr3_aa: CASTGDRVGQETQYF
cdr3_nt: TGTGCCAGCACCGGGGACAGGGTGGGGCAAGAGACCCAGTACTTC

clone_size: few
v_call: TRBV7-3
j_call: TRBJ2-2
d_call: NA
cdr3_aa: CASSLNRDGAGELFF
cdr3_nt: TGTGCCAGCAGCTTAAACAGGGACGGGGCGGGGGAGCTGTTTTTT

clone_size: once
v_call: TRBV19
j_call: TRBJ1-2
d_call: TRBD1
cdr3_aa: CASILKADRAYNYGYTF
cdr3_nt: TGTGCCAGTATCCTCAAGGCCGACAGGGCGTACAACTATGGCTACACCTTC

clone_size: NA
v_call: TRBV19
j_call: TRBJ2-3
d_call: TRBD1
cdr3_aa: CASSTVRDRGTDTQYF
cdr3_nt: TGTGCCAGTAGTACGGTCCGGGACAGGGGCACAGATACGCAGTATTTT

clone_size: NA
v_call: TRBV12-5
j_call: TRBJ2-5
d_call: NA
cdr3_aa: CASGFLGEETQYF
cdr3_nt: TGTGCTAGTGGTTTTTTAGGCGAGGAGACCCAGTACTTC

clone_size: few
v_call: TRBV6-6
j_call: TRBJ2-2
d_call: TRBD1
cdr3_aa: CASSQGVAGELFF
cdr3_nt: TGTGCCAGTTCCCAGGGGGTCGCCGGGGAGCTGTTTTTT

clone_size: NA
v_call: TRBV29-1
j_call: TRBJ1-1
d_call: NA
cdr3_aa: CSVGTGMNTEAFF
cdr3_nt: TGCAGCGTTGGGACGGGAATGAACACTGAAGCTTTCTTT

clone_size: few
v_call: TRBV29-1
j_call: TRBJ2-1
d_call: TRBD2
cdr3_aa: CSVEGVAGAYNEQFF
cdr3_nt: TGCAGCGTTGAAGGGGTAGCGGGGGCCTACAATGAGCAGTTCTTC

clone_size: NA
v_call: TRBV4-1
j_call: TRBJ2-1
d_call: TRBD1
cdr3_aa: CASSHLDRAKNNEQFF
cdr3_nt: TGCGCCAGCAGCCACCTCGACAGGGCAAAGAACAATGAGCAGTTCTTC

clone_size: NA
v_call: TRBV6-2/TRBV6-3
j_call: TRBJ2-4
d_call: NA
cdr3_aa: CASSYMEILSIQYF
cdr3_nt: TGTGCCAGCAGTTACATGGAGATCTTAAGCATTCAGTACTTC

clone_size: NA
v_call: TRBV19
j_call: TRBJ1-1
d_call: NA
cdr3_aa: CASRTGTSKNTEAFF
cdr3_nt: TGTGCCAGTAGGACCGGGACATCCAAGAACACTGAAGCTTTCTTT

clone_size: many
v_call: TRBV7-2
j_call: TRBJ1-1
d_call: TRBD1
cdr3_aa: CASSLAGTGGRTEAFF
cdr3_nt: TGTGCCAGCAGCTTAGCCGGGACAGGGGGCCGCACTGAAGCTTTCTTT

clone_size: NA
v_call: TRBV20-1
j_call: TRBJ1-2
d_call: NA
cdr3_aa: CSARDATGIYGYTF
cdr3_nt: TGCAGTGCTAGAGACGCAACGGGTATCTATGGCTACACCTTC

clone_size: NA
v_call: TRBV20-1
j_call: TRBJ1-2
d_call: NA
cdr3_aa: CSARAGDLYGYTF
cdr3_nt: TGCAGTGCTAGAGCGGGGGACCTTTATGGCTACACCTTC

clone_size: many
v_call: TRBV7-6
j_call: TRBJ2-5
d_call: TRBD1
cdr3_aa: CASSNPGTGDLETQYF
cdr3_nt: TGTGCCAGCAGCAATCCAGGGACAGGGGATTTGGAGACCCAGTACTTC

clone_size: many
v_call: TRBV7-2
j_call: TRBJ1-1
d_call: NA
cdr3_aa: CASGAGLVNTEAFF
cdr3_nt: TGTGCCAGCGGAGCGGGGTTGGTGAACACTGAAGCTTTCTTT

clone_size: few
v_call: TRBV27
j_call: TRBJ1-5
d_call: NA
cdr3_aa: CASLGWQGIKKPQHF
cdr3_nt: TGTGCCAGCCTGGGTTGGCAGGGGATTAAAAAGCCCCAGCATTTT

clone_size: NA
v_call: TRBV6-5
j_call: TRBJ1-5
d_call: NA
cdr3_aa: CASSSVLGNQPQHF
cdr3_nt: TGTGCCAGCAGTTCCGTTTTGGGCAATCAGCCCCAGCATTTT

clone_size: few
v_call: TRBV4-1
j_call: TRBJ1-4
d_call: TRBD1
cdr3_aa: CASSQDPTGGGEKLFF
cdr3_nt: TGCGCCAGCAGCCAAGATCCCACAGGGGGTGGTGAAAAACTGTTTTTT

clone_size: few
v_call: TRBV19
j_call: TRBJ1-2
d_call: TRBD1
cdr3_aa: CASSPDLQGASYGYTF
cdr3_nt: TGTGCCAGTAGTCCAGACCTTCAGGGGGCTTCCTATGGCTACACCTTC

clone_size: NA
v_call: TRBV6-4
j_call: TRBJ1-5
d_call: NA
cdr3_aa: CASRGEGSNQPQHF
cdr3_nt: TGTGCCAGCAGGGGGGAGGGGAGCAATCAGCCCCAGCATTTT

clone_size: NA
v_call: TRBV2
j_call: TRBJ2-1
d_call: NA
cdr3_aa: CATFRVVNEQFF
cdr3_nt: TGTGCCACCTTTCGAGTTGTAAATGAGCAGTTCTTC

clone_size: few
v_call: TRBV6-1
j_call: TRBJ2-5
d_call: NA
cdr3_aa: CASSEGFEGGLETQYF
cdr3_nt: TGTGCCAGCAGTGAAGGGTTTGAAGGTGGGCTGGAGACCCAGTACTTC

clone_size: NA
v_call: TRBV12-3/TRBV12-4
j_call: TRBJ2-3
d_call: TRBD2
cdr3_aa: CASATGTSGTDTQYF
cdr3_nt: TGTGCCAGCGCCACCGGGACTAGCGGCACAGATACGCAGTATTTT

clone_size: NA
v_call: TRBV7-6
j_call: TRBJ2-3
d_call: NA
cdr3_aa: CASHSRRVEEDTQYF
cdr3_nt: TGTGCCAGCCATAGCCGGAGGGTAGAGGAAGATACGCAGTATTTT

clone_size: NA
v_call: TRBV7-9
j_call: TRBJ1-5
d_call: NA
cdr3_aa: CANSQGNQPQHF
cdr3_nt: TGTGCCAACAGCCAAGGCAATCAGCCCCAGCATTTT

clone_size: many
v_call: TRBV12-3/TRBV12-4
j_call: TRBJ2-1
d_call: NA
cdr3_aa: CASSSHRGEQFF
cdr3_nt: TGTGCCAGCAGCTCCCACCGTGGAGAGCAGTTCTTC